This record concerns one TCR beta chain sequence. Per the original data handling: Amplification with reference gene primers provided the estimates of nucleated cell counts. Profiled with immunoSEQ multiplex PCR; TCRdb holds only in-frame clones, not every one. The V and J calls and the clone size are those of that table, but D and trimming were determined from the DNA. The sample has more than 200,000 clones; approximately 87% are singletons. Germline loops: CDR1 DFQATT, CDR2 SNEGSKA (reference sequence). V shed 3 bases and J 1 base; nucleotides not matched to a gene: 1. The CDR3 length is 13 residues. The source of the sample is a study of blood T cell repertoires in COVID-19. Turning to the study itself: Sites in the United States, Italy and Spain provided acute and convalescent COVID-19 samples. T cells, B-cell-depleted T cells, or PBMCs provided the cDNA or gDNA that served as material.

This TCR was recovered from a woman in her 70s with active or convalescent COVID-19. The V gene is TRBV20-1, the J gene TRBJ2-3; TRBD2 matches 7 bases. The specimen was peripheral blood. CDR3 in amino acids: CSASRGGTDTQYF. CDR3 DNA: TGCAGTGCTAGTCGGGGGGGCACAGATACGCAGTATTTT.